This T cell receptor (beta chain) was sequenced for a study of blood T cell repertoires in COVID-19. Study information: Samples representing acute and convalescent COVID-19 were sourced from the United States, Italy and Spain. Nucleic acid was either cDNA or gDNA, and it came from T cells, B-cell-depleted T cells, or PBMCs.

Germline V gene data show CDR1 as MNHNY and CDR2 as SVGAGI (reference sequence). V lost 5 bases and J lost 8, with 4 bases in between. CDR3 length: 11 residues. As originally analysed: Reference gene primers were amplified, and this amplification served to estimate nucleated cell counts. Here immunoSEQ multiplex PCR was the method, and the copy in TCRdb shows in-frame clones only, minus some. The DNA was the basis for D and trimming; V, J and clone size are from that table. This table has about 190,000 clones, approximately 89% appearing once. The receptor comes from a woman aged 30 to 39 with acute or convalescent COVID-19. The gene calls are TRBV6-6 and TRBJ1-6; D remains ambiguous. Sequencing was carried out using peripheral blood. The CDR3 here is CASSPDSPLHF. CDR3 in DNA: TGTGCCAGCAGTCCGGATTCACCCCTCCACTTT.